Following are 2 T cell receptor beta chains from one sample sequenced in a study of T cell responses to AZD1222 COVID-19 vaccine. Method: immunoSEQ multiplex PCR; TCRdb's copy keeps in-frame clones and lacks some. Seen here are about 130,000 clones, about 89% observed once, and the top ten hold approximately 4.5%. The sequences come from peripheral blood, collected on day 0 of AZD1222 vaccination. These receptors were taken from an adult in good health.

This clone was detected only a few times. The chain joins TRBV19 to TRBJ1-1, with 7 bases fitting TRBD1. Germline CDR1 reads LNHDA; CDR2 reads SQIVND (reference sequence). After removal of 4 bases from V and 3 bases from J, the junction contained 14 bases not matched to a gene. This CDR3 comprises 17 residues. CDR3 nucleotides: TGTGCCAGTAGTACGAACCGACAGGGTATGTTGCACACTGAAGCTTTCTTT. The encoded protein is CASSTNRQGMLHTEAFF.

The chain carries TRBV11-2 and TRBJ2-5; unclear D gene. V gave up 1 base and J gave up 1 base, with 13 bases separating them. This CDR3 spans 16 amino acids. Germline CDR1 is SGHAT and CDR2 is FQNNGV. CDR3 in DNA: TGTGCCAGCAGCTTAGGATCGATCGCGGCCCAAGAGACCCAGTACTTC. This encodes CASSLGSIAAQETQYF.